This T cell receptor beta chain was sequenced for a study of cytomegalovirus exposure and HLA in healthy donors. This clone was detected only a few times. Its target is unknown. J was trimmed by 4 bases and V by 5 bases; bases with no gene match: 7. In germline, CDR1 is SGHAT, CDR2 FQDESV (reference sequence). The CDR3 is made up of 15 amino acids. Study results and limitations: Some TCR beta chains (roughly 150 of them) were listed as cytomegalovirus-associated. Accurate HLA-A and HLA-B prediction from TCR beta sequences was reported for most subjects. Per a prior analysis, the majority of TCR beta V segments were productive roughly 87% or roughly 30% of the time.

Donors were ostensibly healthy at sampling, although undocumented immune exposures were probable. The PCR contained 60 Vbeta and 13 Jbeta primers. Sequenced by immunoSEQ multiplex PCR; TCRdb stores in-frame clones only, minus some. Of 40,000 or so clones in the sample, approximately 86% are singletons; the top ten hold roughly 8%. V usage is TRBV11-1 and J usage is TRBJ2-2; 7 bases map to TRBD1. This clonotype was sampled from a woman aged 40 to 49 in good health and CMV-seropositive. The sample taken for sequencing was PBMCs. CDR3 nucleotides: TGTGCCAGCAGCGAGACAGGGATGGTCACCGGGGAGCTGTTTTTT. It specifies CASSETGMVTGELFF.